These 5 T cell receptor beta chains share one sample of origin, sequenced in a study of blood T cell repertoires in COVID-19. Sequencing used immunoSEQ multiplex PCR; TCRdb keeps in-frame clones, though not all of them. This repertoire shows about 190,000 clones, about 90% found once; its top ten account for 0.6% to 0.8%. Specimen: peripheral blood. These receptor sequences come from a man aged 45-65 years with acute or convalescent COVID-19.

V is TRBV6-5 and J is TRBJ2-2; the D is unclear. CDR1 is MNHEY, CDR2 SVGAGI, per germline. This CDR3 contains 14 residues. V dropped 2 bases and J dropped 4 bases, with 8 bases sitting between them. CDR3 nucleotides: TGTGCCAGCAGTTACGTACAAACCACCGGGGAGCTGTTTTTT. Amino acid sequence: CASSYVQTTGELFF.

V is TRBV19 and J is TRBJ1-2; perhaps TRBD1 as D (5 bases). The V gene's germline CDR1 is LNHDA and CDR2 SQIVND (reference sequence). This CDR3 has 12 amino acids. V was trimmed by 7 bases and J by 4 bases, leaving 10 bases between them. Here the CDR3 DNA reads TGTGCCAGTACAGGGCCCCTCTATGGCTACACCTTC. This gives the protein CASTGPLYGYTF.

This clone was seen once. The J gene is TRBJ2-4, the V gene TRBV6-2 or TRBV6-3, with TRBD2 as a possible D gene (6 bases). The length of the CDR3 is 13 residues. The V end lost 6 bases, the J end lost 9 bases, and 15 bases lay between the germline ends. Germline CDR1 reads MNHEY; CDR2 reads SVGEGT. This CDR3 reads CASSTWTIGIQYF. The CDR3 bases are TGTGCCAGCAGCACCTGGACTATTGGCATTCAGTACTTC.

CDR3 nucleotide sequence: TGTGCCATCAGTGATACGCCTCAGGGGCCCCAGCATTTT. Its translation: CAISDTPQGPQHF. The chain recombines TRBV10-3 with TRBJ1-5, with a weak D call TRBD1 (5 bases). V gave up 3 bases and J gave up 9 bases, with 12 bases separating them. The CDR3 loop spans 13 amino acids. The germline CDR1 and CDR2 sequences are ENHRY and SYGVKD.

The chain recombines TRBV18 with TRBJ1-1, with 9 bases that match TRBD1. The CDR3 has 14 residues. V was clipped by 3 bases and J by 5 bases; unmatched bases: 4. The germline V gene encodes CDR1 KGHSH and CDR2 LQKENI. The chain's CDR3 is CASSPGTGWTEAFF. The CDR3 DNA is TGTGCCAGCTCACCCGGGACAGGGTGGACTGAAGCTTTCTTT. Full variable domain (outside the CDR3, taken from reference TRBV18 and TRBJ1-1): NAGVMQNPRHLVRRRGQEARLRCSPMKGHSHVYWYRQLPEEGLKFMVYLQKENIIDESGMPKERFSAEFPKEGPSILRIQQVVRGDSAAYFCASSPGTGWTEAFFGQGTRLTVV.